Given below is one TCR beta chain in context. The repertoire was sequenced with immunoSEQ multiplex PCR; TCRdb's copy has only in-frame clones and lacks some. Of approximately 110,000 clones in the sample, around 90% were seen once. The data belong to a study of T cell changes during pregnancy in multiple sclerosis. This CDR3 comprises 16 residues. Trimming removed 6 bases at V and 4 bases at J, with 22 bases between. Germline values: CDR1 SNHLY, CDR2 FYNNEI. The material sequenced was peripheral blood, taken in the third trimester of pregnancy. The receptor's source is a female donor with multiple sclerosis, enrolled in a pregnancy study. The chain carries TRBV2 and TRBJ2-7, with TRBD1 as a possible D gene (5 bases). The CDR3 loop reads CASRALATVYPYEQYF. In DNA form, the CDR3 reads TGTGCCAGCAGAGCGTTGGCGACAGTTTACCCTTACGAGCAGTACTTC.